These 14 T cell receptor beta chains were all obtained from the same sample, sequenced in a study of cytomegalovirus exposure and HLA in healthy donors. The PCR ran on 60 Vbeta and 13 Jbeta primers. Clones were read by immunoSEQ multiplex PCR, and TCRdb kept only the in-frame ones, dropping some. This table holds roughly 120,000 clones, roughly 80% found once. The sequenced sample was PBMCs. The receptors were sampled from a female donor in good health and CMV-seropositive.

The count of this clone is one. A junction end diverges from the germline sequence, so it may reflect a read error. The V and J genes are TRBV30 and TRBJ2-3, with 10 bases fitting TRBD2. There are 13 residues in the CDR3. Germline lookup yields CDR1 GTSNPN and CDR2 SVGIG (reference sequence). The chain's CDR3 is CARSGGARDTQYF. DNA of the CDR3: TGTGCCCGGAGCGGGGGGGCCAGAGATACGCAGTATTTT. Using reference TRBV30 and TRBJ2-3 for the parts outside the CDR3, the full variable domain is SQTIHQWPATLVQPVGSPLSLECTVEGTSNPNLYWYRQAAGRGLQLLFYSVGIGQISSEVPQNLSASRPQDRQFILSSKKLLLSDSGFYLCARSGGARDTQYFGPGTRLTVL.

This chain joins TRBV4-3 and TRBJ1-3; 7 bases match TRBD1. Germline CDR1 is LGHNA and CDR2 is YSLEER. J was trimmed by 0 bases and V by 0 bases; bases with no gene match: 5. The CDR3 has 17 residues. CDR3 DNA: TGCGCCAGCAGCCAAGATTGGGGGACAGCCTCTGGAAACACCATATATTTT. It yields the protein CASSQDWGTASGNTIYF.

The V and J genes are TRBV6-6 and TRBJ1-4; the D is unclear. Germline V gene data show CDR1 as MNHNY and CDR2 as SVGAGI (reference sequence). The CDR3 sequence is 13 residues long. Trimming stripped 11 bases from V and 10 bases from J, with 20 bases between. CDR3 protein: CAAMEPALRKLFF. In DNA form, the CDR3 reads TGTGCCGCCATGGAGCCTGCCCTAAGAAAACTGTTTTTT.

CDR3 DNA: TGTGCCAGCAGCTTATACCCCCTCGGGGGTGGCTCACCCCTCCACTTT. It yields the protein CASSLYPLGGGSPLHF. The chain has TRBV7-2 and TRBJ1-6, with D maybe TRBD1 (5 bases). Germline V gene data show CDR1 as SGHTA and CDR2 as FQGNSA. This CDR3 comprises 16 residues. V lost 2 bases, J lost 10 bases, and 18 bases lay in between.

The V call is TRBV6-6, the J call TRBJ2-7, with TRBD2 identical over 7 bases. The CDR3 has 15 amino acids. The V segment lost 6 bases and the J segment 8 bases; nucleotides outside the gene matches: 16. Per germline, CDR1 MNHNY and CDR2 SVGAGI (reference sequence). This CDR3 is CASSLPKVAGEQQYF. CDR3 coding DNA: TGTGCCAGCAGCTTACCGAAGGTGGCGGGGGAGCAGCAGTACTTC.

The rearrangement joins TRBV19 to TRBJ2-7, with 7 positions matching TRBD1. Germline V gene sequence: CDR1 LNHDA, CDR2 SQIVND (reference sequence). This CDR3 has 15 amino acids. V shed 3 bases, J shed 4 bases, and the junction held 9 bases outside the gene matches. In DNA, the CDR3 is TGTGCCAGTAGTATCCCTCCCGGGACAGAATACGAGCAGTACTTC. It specifies CASSIPPGTEYEQYF.

A few counts support this clone. V and J are TRBV2 and TRBJ1-4, with D perhaps TRBD1 (5 bases). V lost 6 bases and J lost 6, with 14 bases in between. Germline CDR1 reads SNHLY; CDR2 reads FYNNEI. The length of the CDR3 is 14 residues. Here the CDR3 reads CASSSAGNYEKLFF. CDR3 nucleotide sequence: TGTGCCAGCAGCAGTGCAGGGAATTATGAAAAACTGTTTTTT.

This chain joins TRBV12-5 and TRBJ1-1; 8 positions match TRBD1. Germline V gene lookup returns CDR1 LGHNT and CDR2 FRNRAP. The CDR3 covers 14 residues. Losses at the gene ends were 5 bases for V and 9 bases for J; bases not matched to a gene: 11. CDR3 bases: TGTGCTAGTGGTCTTCCGGACAGGGTAGGGCAAGCTTTCTTT. It yields the protein CASGLPDRVGQAFF.

This clone has just a few counts. J is TRBJ1-4 and V is TRBV21-1; TRBD1, as called in the table, went unchecked against the DNA. TRBV21-1 is a recognized pseudogene. The CDR3 sequence is 17 residues long. CDR3 protein: CASSKPEDRTTNEKLFF. The CDR3 DNA reads as TGTGCCAGCAGCAAACCCGAAGACAGGACAACTAATGAAAAACTGTTTTTT.

The chain is built from TRBV5-1 and TRBJ1-1; D is ambiguous. CDR1 is SGHRS and CDR2 is YFSETQ in the germline V gene. The V end was cut by 1 base, the J end by 1 base, with 11 bases between. The CDR3 runs to 15 residues. CDR3 loop: CASSLQPGGNTEAFF. The CDR3 DNA sequence: TGCGCCAGCAGCTTGCAGCCGGGAGGGAACACTGAAGCTTTCTTT.

This chain joins TRBV30 and TRBJ1-2, with D tentatively TRBD1 (6 bases). The CDR3 totals 17 residues. With 1 base removed from V and 5 bases from J, the gap between germline ends came to 23 bases. Looked up from germline, CDR1 is GTSNPN and CDR2 is SVGIG (reference sequence). The CDR3 coding sequence is TGTGCCTGGAGTGGACTGGGGGGGGGCAGGGGCACATATGGCTACACCTTC. Protein: CAWSGLGGGRGTYGYTF. The entire variable domain, with the rest obtained from reference TRBV30 and TRBJ1-2, is as follows: SQTIHQWPATLVQPVGSPLSLECTVEGTSNPNLYWYRQAAGRGLQLLFYSVGIGQISSEVPQNLSASRPQDRQFILSSKKLLLSDSGFYLCAWSGLGGGRGTYGYTFGSGTRLTVV.

This clone was counted a single time. This CDR3 is also generated by other DNA sequences in the sample. This rearrangement joins TRBV30 to TRBJ2-3; weak D call: TRBD2 (5 bases). The CDR3 has 11 residues. Trimming shortened V by 1 base and J by 6 bases, and 5 bases separated the two germline ends. Looked up from germline, CDR1 is GTSNPN and CDR2 is SVGIG (reference sequence). The CDR3 here is CAWSAGDTQYF. For the CDR3, the DNA is TGTGCCTGGAGTGCGGGGGATACGCAGTATTTT.

The sample holds a few counts of this clone. The chain joins TRBV6-1 to TRBJ2-5; D is unclear. The CDR3 totals 12 residues. V was trimmed by 6 bases and J by 1 base, leaving 6 bases between them. In germline, CDR1 is MNHNS, CDR2 SASEGT. In DNA form, the CDR3 reads TGTGCCAGCAGGGCAGGCCAAGAGACCCAGTACTTC. It translates to CASRAGQETQYF.

This chain connects TRBV20-1 to TRBJ2-7, with 7 bases lining up with TRBD1. The trim removed 5 bases at V and 5 bases at J, leaving 3 bases unmatched. CDR3 length equals 11 residues. Germline V lookup: CDR1 DFQATT, CDR2 SNEGSKA (reference sequence). The CDR3 region is CSAHDRDEQYF. CDR3 in DNA: TGCAGTGCTCACGACAGGGACGAGCAGTACTTC.